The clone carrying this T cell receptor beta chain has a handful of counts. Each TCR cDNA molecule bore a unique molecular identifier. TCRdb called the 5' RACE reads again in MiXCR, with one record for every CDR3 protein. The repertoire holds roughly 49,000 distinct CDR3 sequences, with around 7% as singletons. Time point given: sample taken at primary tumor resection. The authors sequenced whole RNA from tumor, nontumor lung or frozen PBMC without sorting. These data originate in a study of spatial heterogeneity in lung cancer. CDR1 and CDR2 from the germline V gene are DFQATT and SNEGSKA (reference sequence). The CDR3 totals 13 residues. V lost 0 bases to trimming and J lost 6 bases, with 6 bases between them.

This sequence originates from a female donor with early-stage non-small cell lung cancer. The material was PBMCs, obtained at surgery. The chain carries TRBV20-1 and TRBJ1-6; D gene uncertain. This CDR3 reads CSARDTLNSPLHF. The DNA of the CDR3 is TGCAGTGCTAGAGACACGCTTAATTCACCCCTCCACTTT.